Listed below are T cell receptor beta chains from one sample, sequenced in a study of blood T cell repertoires in COVID-19. Method: immunoSEQ multiplex PCR; TCRdb's copy keeps in-frame clones and lacks some. The table lists roughly 400,000 clones, around 87% of them singletons. The sample consisted of peripheral blood. Receptors were obtained from a woman aged 55-69 years with COVID-19, enrolled during active disease. Both conserved end residues are part of each CDR3. The D gene is left open where the match is weak. Expanded clones get a size class; other rows say once, few or many, or leave the size out.

j_call | v_call | clone_size | d_call | cdr3_aa | cdr3_nt
TRBJ1-1 | TRBV7-8 | NA | NA | CASSLGVREGGIEAFF | TGTGCCAGCAGCTTAGGGGTTCGGGAGGGTGGCATTGAAGCTTTCTTT
TRBJ2-1 | TRBV19 | NA | TRBD2 | CASSDGLVNEQFF | TGTGCCAGTAGCGACGGACTAGTTAATGAGCAGTTCTTC
TRBJ2-2 | TRBV4-2 | NA | TRBD1 | CASSQDRRSTGELFF | TGTGCCAGCAGTCAGGACAGGAGGTCTACCGGGGAGCTGTTTTTT
TRBJ1-2 | TRBV2 | NA | TRBD1 | CASSERQGANGYTF | TGTGCCAGCAGTGAACGACAGGGAGCGAACGGCTACACCTTC
TRBJ2-7 | TRBV15 | NA | TRBD1 | CATSGRDSRYEQYF | TGTGCCACCAGCGGCCGGGACAGCCGCTACGAGCAGTACTTC
TRBJ2-5 | TRBV30 | NA | TRBD2 | CAWVRGGQETQYF | TGTGCCTGGGTGCGGGGGGGCCAAGAGACCCAGTACTTC
TRBJ1-2 | TRBV2 | few | NA | CASTKGVNYGYTF | TGTGCCAGCACGAAGGGAGTTAACTATGGCTACACCTTC
TRBJ2-6 | TRBV29-1 | NA | NA | CSAQGQGVSGANVLTF | TGCAGCGCCCAGGGGCAGGGAGTCTCTGGGGCCAACGTCCTGACTTTC
TRBJ2-7 | TRBV20-1 | NA | NA | CSARRGDEQYF | TGCAGTGCTAGAAGGGGCGACGAGCAGTACTTC
TRBJ2-7 | TRBV4-2 | NA | NA | CASSRPDEGAYEQYF | TGTGCCAGCAGTCGGCCGGATGAGGGGGCCTACGAGCAGTACTTC
TRBJ2-3 | TRBV5-6 | NA | TRBD1 | CASSLPRDRVLIRTQYF | TGTGCCAGCAGCTTGCCGCGGGACAGGGTCCTTATCCGGACGCAGTATTTT
TRBJ2-6 | TRBV27 | NA | NA | CASKRQALISSGANVLTF | TGTGCCAGCAAACGACAGGCCTTGATTAGCTCTGGGGCCAACGTCCTGACTTTC
TRBJ2-1 | TRBV9 | NA | TRBD1 | CASSVTGTGSYNEQFF | TGTGCCAGCAGCGTCACCGGGACAGGGTCCTACAATGAGCAGTTCTTC
TRBJ1-3 | TRBV6-5 | NA | NA | CASSYSAGGNTIYF | TGTGCCAGCAGTTACTCTGCAGGAGGAAACACCATATATTTT
TRBJ2-7 | TRBV7-8 | NA | TRBD1 | CASSFTGDYEQYF | TGTGCCAGCAGCTTTACAGGGGACTACGAGCAGTACTTC
TRBJ1-5 | TRBV18 | NA | NA | CASSPPPGNQPQHF | TGTGCCAGCTCACCACCGCCGGGCAATCAGCCCCAGCATTTT
TRBJ2-3 | TRBV11-3 | NA | NA | CASSPRTPQGTDTQYF | TGTGCCAGCAGCCCACGAACGCCGCAGGGCACAGATACGCAGTATTTT
TRBJ1-1 | TRBV18 | NA | NA | CASSPLTLVGNTEAFF | TGTGCCAGCTCACCACTGACTCTGGTCGGGAACACTGAAGCTTTCTTT
TRBJ2-3 | TRBV11-2 | once | NA | CASSWSSGRQRTDTQYF | TGTGCCAGCAGCTGGTCGTCCGGGAGACAACGCACAGATACGCAGTATTTT
TRBJ1-2 | TRBV15 | NA | TRBD1 | CATSSPRDRYYGYTF | TGTGCCACCAGCAGTCCCCGGGACAGATACTATGGCTACACCTTC
TRBJ1-1 | TRBV19 | NA | NA | CASRWAAEAFF | TGTGCCAGTAGATGGGCAGCTGAAGCTTTCTTT
TRBJ1-2 | TRBV14 | NA | NA | CASSQTRWGGYTF | TGTGCCAGCAGCCAAACGAGGTGGGGCGGCTACACCTTC
TRBJ1-1 | TRBV5-1 | NA | NA | CASRTGMEAFF | TGCGCCAGCCGCACAGGGATGGAAGCTTTCTTT
TRBJ2-1 | TRBV4-2 | NA | TRBD2 | CASSPGTSGGPLNEQFF | TGTGCCAGCAGCCCCGGGACTAGCGGGGGGCCGCTCAATGAGCAGTTCTTC
TRBJ1-3 | TRBV30 | NA | NA | CAWTAGRSGNTIYF | TGTGCCTGGACGGCAGGTAGATCTGGAAACACCATATATTTT
TRBJ2-1 | TRBV3-1/TRBV3-2 | NA | NA | CASSQDSASAIYNEQFF | TGTGCCAGCAGCCAAGATAGCGCTAGCGCAATCTACAATGAGCAGTTCTTC
TRBJ2-1 | TRBV5-1 | NA | NA | CASRDGQSYNEQFF | TGCGCCAGCCGAGACGGACAAAGCTACAATGAGCAGTTCTTC